Detailed here is one T cell receptor beta chain. Antigen unknown. These data belong to a study of blood T cells in healthy people across ages. Study findings and constraints: With age, beta diversity per million T cells declined roughly linearly, significantly by approximately 41. Strongly correlated with naive T cell percentage was TCR beta diversity. Higher diversity and more naive CD4+ cells were features of long-lived donors, compared to aged donors.

CDR1 is DFQATT, CDR2 SNEGSKA, per germline (reference sequence). The CDR3 sequence is 11 residues long. V was shortened by 6 bases and J by 8 bases, with 11 bases between the two germline ends. With a J-beta primer mix and a sample-barcoded 5' primer, a second PCR ran about 7 to 12 cycles. TCRdb re-derived calls from the 5' RACE reads in MiXCR, one entry per CDR3 protein. This sample has about 2 million distinct CDR3 sequences, with less than 50% found just once. This TCR derives from a woman in her forties in good health. Sequencing used blood. The chain has TRBV20-1 and TRBJ2-1, with a tentative D call TRBD1 (5 bases). The DNA of the CDR3 is TGCAGTGCGGATACAGGTCATGAGCAGTTCTTC. Amino acids: CSADTGHEQFF.